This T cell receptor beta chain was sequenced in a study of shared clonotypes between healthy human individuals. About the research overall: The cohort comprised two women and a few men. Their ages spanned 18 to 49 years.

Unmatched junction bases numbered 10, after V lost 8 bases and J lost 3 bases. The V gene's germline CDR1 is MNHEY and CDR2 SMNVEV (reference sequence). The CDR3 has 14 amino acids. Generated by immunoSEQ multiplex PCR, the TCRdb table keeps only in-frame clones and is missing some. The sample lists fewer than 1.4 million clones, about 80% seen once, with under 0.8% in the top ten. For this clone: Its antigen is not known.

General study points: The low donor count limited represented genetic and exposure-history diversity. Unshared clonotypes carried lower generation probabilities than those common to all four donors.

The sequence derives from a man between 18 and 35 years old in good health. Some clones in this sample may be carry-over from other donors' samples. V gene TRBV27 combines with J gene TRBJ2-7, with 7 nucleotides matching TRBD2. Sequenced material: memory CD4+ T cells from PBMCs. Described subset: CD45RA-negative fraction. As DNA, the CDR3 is TGTGCCAGCCGCTTGACCGGGACTATCTACGAGCAGTACTTC. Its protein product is CASRLTGTIYEQYF.